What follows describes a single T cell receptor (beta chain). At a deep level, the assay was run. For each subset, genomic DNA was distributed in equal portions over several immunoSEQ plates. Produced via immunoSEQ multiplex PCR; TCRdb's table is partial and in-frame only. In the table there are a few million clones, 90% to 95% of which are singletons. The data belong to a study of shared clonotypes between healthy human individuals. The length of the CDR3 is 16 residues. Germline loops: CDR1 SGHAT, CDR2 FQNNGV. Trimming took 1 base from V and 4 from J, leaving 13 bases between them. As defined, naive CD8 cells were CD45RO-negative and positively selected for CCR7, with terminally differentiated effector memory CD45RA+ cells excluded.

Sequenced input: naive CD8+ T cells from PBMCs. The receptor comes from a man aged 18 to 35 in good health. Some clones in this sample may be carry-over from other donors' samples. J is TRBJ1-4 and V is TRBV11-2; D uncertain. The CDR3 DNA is TGTGCCAGCAGCTTAGGAGGTTGGGGATTTAATGAAAAACTGTTTTTT. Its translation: CASSLGGWGFNEKLFF.